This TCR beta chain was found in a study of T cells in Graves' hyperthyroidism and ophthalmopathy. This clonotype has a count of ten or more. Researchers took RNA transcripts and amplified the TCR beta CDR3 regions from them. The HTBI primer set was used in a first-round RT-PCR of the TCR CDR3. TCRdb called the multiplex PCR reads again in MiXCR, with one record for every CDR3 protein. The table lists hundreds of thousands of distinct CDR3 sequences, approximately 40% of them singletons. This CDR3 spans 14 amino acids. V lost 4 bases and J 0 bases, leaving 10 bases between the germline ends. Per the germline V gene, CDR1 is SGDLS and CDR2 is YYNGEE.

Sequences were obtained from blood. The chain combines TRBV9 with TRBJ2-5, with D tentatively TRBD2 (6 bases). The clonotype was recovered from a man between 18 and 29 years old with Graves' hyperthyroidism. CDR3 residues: CASSFGTHQETQYF. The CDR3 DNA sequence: TGTGCCAGCAGCTTCGGGACTCACCAAGAGACCCAGTACTTC.